The 7 T cell receptor beta chains presented below share a single source sample, sequenced in a study of early T cells in non-severe SARS-CoV-2 infection. TCRdb re-analysed the 5' RACE reads in MiXCR, keeping a single row per CDR3 protein. The table shows about 22,000 distinct CDR3 sequences, with approximately 4.5% occurring only once. The material sequenced was whole blood. These receptors all come from an adult who was a healthcare worker with PCR-confirmed SARS-CoV-2 infection or an uninfected control (not recorded which).

This clonotype was seen at least ten times. The rearrangement links TRBV28 to TRBJ2-4; 8 nucleotides match TRBD1. The V gene end was trimmed by 5 bases and the J gene end by 1 base; junction bases not matched to a gene: 4. The length of the CDR3 is 15 residues. The germline gives CDR1 MDHEN, CDR2 SYDVKM. CDR3 sequence reads: CASSKQGDAKNIQYF. The CDR3, as DNA: TGTGCCAGCAGTAAACAGGGGGATGCCAAAAACATTCAGTACTTC.

This clonotype qualifies as medium-sized (0.01 to 0.1%). CDR3 sequence: CASSLGLAGAQYNEQFF. CDR3 DNA: TGTGCCAGCAGCTTAGGACTTGCGGGGGCACAGTACAATGAGCAGTTCTTC. The rearrangement uses TRBV5-5 and TRBJ2-1; possibly TRBD2 for D (7 bases). Deletions cut 2 bases from V and 4 bases from J, with 19 bases between. CDR1 and CDR2 (germline): SGHKS, YYEKEE (reference sequence). The CDR3 spans 17 residues.

Ten or more counts support this clonotype. CDR3 residues: CASSLINEQFF. The CDR3 DNA is TGTGCCAGCAGCCTAATCAATGAGCAGTTCTTC. This rearrangement joins TRBV28 to TRBJ2-1; no reliable D call. CDR3 length equals 11 residues. CDR1 MDHEN and CDR2 SYDVKM come from the germline V gene. V was cut by 6 bases and J by 6 bases, with 6 bases left in between.

In this sample, this clonotype turned up many times. The rearrangement uses TRBV7-3 and TRBJ2-5; no clear D. The CDR3 length is 12 residues. The ends were cut back, 3 bases at V and 5 bases at J, with 7 bases in the middle. In germline, CDR1 is SGHTA, CDR2 FQGTGA. This CDR3 is CASSFVGETQYF. CDR3 in DNA: TGTGCCAGCAGCTTCGTAGGGGAGACCCAGTACTTC. Combining the CDR3 with reference TRBV7-3 and TRBJ2-5 gives the whole variable domain GAGVSQTPSNKVTEKGKYVELRCDPISGHTALYWYRQSLGQGPEFLIYFQGTGAADDSGLPNDRFFAVRPEGSVSTLKIQRTERGDSAVYLCASSFVGETQYFGPGTRLLVL.

By share, this clonotype counts as medium-sized. The chain joins TRBV7-9 to TRBJ2-7; 7 bases agree with TRBD1. The CDR3 has 15 residues. J lost 5 bases, V lost 1 base, and 8 bases had no gene match. CDR1 SEHNR and CDR2 FQNEAQ come from the germline V gene (reference sequence). The CDR3 region is CASSLVDRLGDEQYF. The CDR3 DNA is TGTGCCAGCAGCTTAGTGGACAGGCTCGGGGACGAGCAGTACTTC.

V and J are TRBV7-9 and TRBJ1-6, with 7 bases lining up with TRBD1. With V trimmed by 4 bases and J by 8 bases, 17 bases remained unmatched. Per germline, CDR1 SEHNR and CDR2 FQNEAQ (reference sequence). The CDR3 length is 18 residues. Written as DNA, the CDR3 is TGTGCCAGCAGCTCCGACAGGGCAAGGCGCCAGAGGGATTCACCCCTCCACTTT. Its protein is CASSSDRARRQRDSPLHF.

This chain uses TRBV5-1 with TRBJ1-2; TRBD1 aligns across 9 bases. Germline V gene sequence: CDR1 SGHRS, CDR2 YFSETQ. The CDR3 is made up of 15 amino acids. Trimming removed 4 bases from V and 6 bases from J; junction bases left unmatched: 10. CDR3 loop: CASSAVPGQGNGYTF. CDR3 DNA sequence: TGCGCCAGCAGCGCGGTCCCTGGACAGGGGAATGGCTACACCTTC.